The 7 T cell receptor beta chains reported below all come from one sample, sequenced in a study of T cell responses to AZD1222 COVID-19 vaccine. Assay: immunoSEQ multiplex PCR; the TCRdb copy retains only in-frame clones and omits some. The sample includes roughly 140,000 clones, 70% to 90% of them seen just once. The specimen comprised peripheral blood, sampled after recovery from COVID-19. The receptor source for this set is an adult who had recovered from COVID-19.

The rearrangement links TRBV9 to TRBJ2-1; 10 nucleotides line up with TRBD2. There are 19 residues in the CDR3. V gave up 0 bases and J gave up 2 bases; unmatched junction bases: 11. CDR1 and CDR2 (germline): SGDLS, YYNGEE. CDR3 in DNA: TGTGCCAGCAGCGTAGAAGATCCGACTAGCGGGCCCCCCTACAATGAGCAGTTCTTC. It specifies CASSVEDPTSGPPYNEQFF.

This clone has a single count. The genes are TRBV11-2 and TRBJ2-7; no firm D call. V lost 0 bases to trimming and J lost 1 base, with 1 base between them. CDR3 length equals 12 residues. Germline lookup yields CDR1 SGHAT and CDR2 FQNNGV. The CDR3 DNA sequence: TGTGCCAGCAGCTTAGAGTCCTACGAGCAGTACTTC. It is translated as CASSLESYEQYF.

The rearrangement uses TRBV5-1 and TRBJ2-7; no clear D gene. CDR3 size: 15 residues. Trimming took off 1 base at V and 3 bases at J, with 14 bases between the two ends. The V gene's germline CDR1 is SGHRS and CDR2 YFSETQ. CDR3 in amino acids: CASSLNGQPDYEQYF. The CDR3 DNA follows: TGCGCCAGCAGCTTGAACGGGCAGCCCGACTACGAGCAGTACTTC.

This clone occurred a few times. CDR3 loop: CASSPSGTGGVLLYEQYF. Written as DNA, the CDR3 is TGCGCCAGCAGCCCCTCTGGGACAGGGGGAGTCCTCCTCTACGAGCAGTACTTC. The chain employs TRBV4-1 and TRBJ2-7; the match to TRBD1 covers 11 bases. CDR1 is MGHRA, CDR2 YSYEKL, per germline. The ends lost 4 bases at V and 3 bases at J; junction bases unmatched: 14. CDR3 length: 18 amino acids.

CDR3: CASSYGTVNHVEQFF. CDR3 DNA: TGTGCCAGCAGTTACGGGACAGTTAATCACGTAGAGCAGTTCTTC. The V call is TRBV11-3, the J call TRBJ2-1; the match to TRBD1 covers 7 bases. From germline, CDR1 is SGHNT and CDR2 YENEEA. With 6 bases clipped from V and 10 bases from J, the junction kept 15 bases outside the gene matches. The CDR3 runs 15 residues.

This chain connects TRBV2 to TRBJ1-1; 9 positions agree with TRBD1. Germline CDR1 SNHLY, CDR2 FYNNEI. The CDR3 totals 17 residues. V trimming: 1 base; J trimming: 7 bases; junction bases outside the gene matches: 13. CDR3 DNA: TGTGCCAGCAGTGAAGGAATTGTAGGGACAGGGTTGCTTGAAGCTTTCTTT. Its protein is CASSEGIVGTGLLEAFF.

The chain joins TRBV19 to TRBJ1-2, with TRBD1 matching over 10 bases. The CDR3 runs 14 residues. Unmatched junction bases numbered 4, after V lost 7 bases and J lost 2 bases. Germline CDR1 reads LNHDA; CDR2 reads SQIVND (reference sequence). This chain's CDR3 is CASKSGQGNYGYTF. The CDR3 DNA reads as TGTGCCAGTAAATCGGGACAGGGGAACTATGGCTACACCTTC.